This T cell receptor beta chain is from a study of cytomegalovirus exposure and HLA in healthy donors. About the research overall: Unique TCRs from HLA-typed donors, 80 million to 100 million of them, were held in an early data release.

General study points: Presence/absence analyses supposed approximately even sequencing depth among donors.

A note on this clone: Its antigen is unknown.

PCR was performed using 60 Vbeta and 13 Jbeta primers. Data came from immunoSEQ multiplex PCR; TCRdb stores just in-frame clones and leaves some out. In the table there are some 97,000 clones, about four fifths of which are singletons. Trimming shortened V by 1 base and J by 1 base, and 8 bases separated the two germline ends. The germline CDR1 and CDR2 sequences are MGHRA and YSYEKL. The CDR3 extends over 15 amino acids. This receptor was taken from a female donor in good health and CMV-seropositive. Sequencing was carried out using PBMCs. The chain uses TRBV4-1 and TRBJ1-5; unclear D gene. The CDR3 here is CASSQAGGSNQPQHF. The CDR3 DNA sequence: TGCGCCAGCAGCCAAGCCGGAGGCAGCAATCAGCCCCAGCATTTT.